These T cell receptor beta chains were read from a single sample in a study of metastatic and nonmetastatic thyroid tumors. Using MiXCR, TCRdb reanalyzed the PCR reads. The table shows about 92,000 clones, with under 15% occurring only once. The material sequenced was blood. The receptors derive from a female donor with papillary thyroid cancer or a benign thyroid nodule (not recorded which). Some clones in this sample may be carry-over from other donors' samples. Both conserved end residues are part of each CDR3. Fields, in order: D gene, CDR3 length, clone size, V gene, J gene, CDR3 DNA, CDR3 protein. D genes are given only for firm matches. Size values are once, few and many counts, or a class for expanded clones, and some rows have none.

d_call: NA
cdr3_length: 13
clone_size: NA
v_call: TRBV5-6
j_call: TRBJ2-7
cdr3_nt: TGTGCCAGCAGCTTGGGACGGTACTACGAGCAGTACTTC
cdr3_aa: CASSLGRYYEQYF

d_call: NA
cdr3_length: 15
clone_size: many
v_call: TRBV5-1
j_call: TRBJ2-2
cdr3_nt: TGCGCCAGCAGCCCGTATAGGGCCATCACCGGGGAGCTGTTTTTT
cdr3_aa: CASSPYRAITGELFF

d_call: TRBD2
cdr3_length: 15
clone_size: NA
v_call: TRBV29-1
j_call: TRBJ2-7
cdr3_nt: TGCAGCGCCGTTCCATATAGCGGGGACTCCTACGAGCACTACTTC
cdr3_aa: CSAVPYSGDSYEHYF

d_call: NA
cdr3_length: 16
clone_size: many
v_call: TRBV11-1
j_call: TRBJ1-1
cdr3_nt: TGTGCCAGCAGCGAGCCCCGAGGCAACGTGAACACTGAAGCTTTCTTT
cdr3_aa: CASSEPRGNVNTEAFF

d_call: TRBD1
cdr3_length: 14
clone_size: many
v_call: TRBV2
j_call: TRBJ1-2
cdr3_nt: TGTGCCAGCAATCGACAGGGGGGCGGCTATGGCTACACCTTC
cdr3_aa: CASNRQGGGYGYTF

d_call: NA
cdr3_length: 14
clone_size: many
v_call: TRBV10-3
j_call: TRBJ2-6
cdr3_nt: TGTGCCATCAGTGAGAATGATGGGGCCAACGTCCTGACTTTC
cdr3_aa: CAISENDGANVLTF

d_call: NA
cdr3_length: 14
clone_size: few
v_call: TRBV19
j_call: TRBJ2-3
cdr3_nt: TGTGCCAGTGGGTCGGGCGGAGGCACAGATGCGAAGTATTTT
cdr3_aa: CASGSGGGTDAKYF

d_call: NA
cdr3_length: 15
clone_size: many
v_call: TRBV2
j_call: TRBJ2-1
cdr3_nt: TGTGCCAGCAGAGACCATGGTATGGGGGCGCATGAGCAGTTCTTC
cdr3_aa: CASRDHGMGAHEQFF

d_call: TRBD2
cdr3_length: 17
clone_size: many
v_call: TRBV7-9
j_call: TRBJ2-4
cdr3_nt: TGTGCCAGCAGCTTAGGTGCGGGGGTATATGTCAAAAACATTCAGTACTTC
cdr3_aa: CASSLGAGVYVKNIQYF

d_call: TRBD1
cdr3_length: 13
clone_size: many
v_call: TRBV29-1
j_call: TRBJ1-2
cdr3_nt: TGCAGCGCCAGACAGGGACTTAACTATGGCTACACCTTC
cdr3_aa: CSARQGLNYGYTF

d_call: NA
cdr3_length: 13
clone_size: many
v_call: TRBV12-3/TRBV12-4
j_call: TRBJ1-2
cdr3_nt: TGTGCCAGCCGTCGGGGACTTTGGGGTGGCTACACCTTC
cdr3_aa: CASRRGLWGGYTF

d_call: TRBD2
cdr3_length: 15
clone_size: many
v_call: TRBV5-1
j_call: TRBJ2-5
cdr3_nt: TGCGCCAGCAGCTTGGTACGGGGGGGCCAAGAGACCCAGTACTTC
cdr3_aa: CASSLVRGGQETQYF